These 10 T cell receptor beta chains came from one sample sequenced in a study of T cell responses to AZD1222 COVID-19 vaccine (dated by TCRdb to the early 2020s). The library relied on the immunoSEQ multiplex PCR assay. Held by TCRdb, this immuneACCESS table contains in-frame sequences only and omits some clones. Under half of the omission traces to an unresolved V gene where checked; the cause of the rest is unknown. Within this sample are around 78,000 clones, with roughly 90% of them counted one time only. The ten largest account for about 5.5% of the sample. In light of the paper, this sample's time point label describes: baseline before first vaccination. The treatment or condition label corresponds to: meningococcal conjugate vaccine given as trial control. Sequences were derived from peripheral blood, sampled on day 0 of MenACWY control vaccination. These receptors were collected from an adult in good health.

V usage is TRBV28 and J usage is TRBJ2-1; tentative D call: TRBD1 (5 bases). Trimming left V 3 bases short and J 4 bases short, with 7 bases between. The CDR3 is made up of 13 amino acids. CDR1 and CDR2 from the germline V gene are MDHEN and SYDVKM. CDR3 in amino acids: CASSFQGYNEQFF. CDR3 DNA sequence: TGTGCCAGCAGTTTTCAGGGTTACAATGAGCAGTTCTTC.

V gene TRBV30 combines with J gene TRBJ1-2; D is unresolved. CDR3 length equals 12 residues. Per the germline V gene, CDR1 is GTSNPN and CDR2 is SVGIG (reference sequence). Trimming stripped 7 bases from V and 4 bases from J, with 13 bases between. The CDR3: CASTEVGYGYTF. The CDR3 DNA reads TGTGCCTCCACAGAGGTGGGCTATGGCTACACCTTC.

This clone is termed medium-sized. The chain links TRBV7-9 to TRBJ1-2; TRBD1 matches at 10 bases. The CDR3 has 14 residues. Germline trimming cut 3 bases from V and 6 bases from J; bases unmatched to any gene: 4. CDR1 SEHNR and CDR2 FQNEAQ come from the germline V gene (reference sequence). The DNA of the CDR3 is TGTGCCAGCAGCTTGGGACAGGGGTACGATGGCTACACCTTC. This sequence encodes CASSLGQGYDGYTF.

The chain is built from TRBV5-4 and TRBJ2-6; D assignment may be TRBD1 or TRBD2 (5 bases each). This CDR3 spans 16 amino acids. Germline lookup yields CDR1 SGHNT and CDR2 YYREEE (reference sequence). Trimming shortened V by 6 bases and J by 3 bases, and 16 bases separated the two germline ends. For the CDR3, the DNA is TGTGCCAGCAATGGGGGACCCCCGGGTGGGGCCAACGTCCTGACTTTC. Translation gives CASNGGPPGGANVLTF.

The chain combines TRBV19 with TRBJ1-5; tentative D call: TRBD1 (6 bases). Germline V gene data show CDR1 as LNHDA and CDR2 as SQIVND (reference sequence). Trimming took off 8 bases at V and 8 bases at J, with 13 bases between the two ends. The CDR3 spans 12 residues. CDR3 nucleotide sequence: TGTGCCAGTGGCCCAGGGGCCAAGCCCCAGCATTTT. Amino acids: CASGPGAKPQHF.

The chain recombines TRBV5-4 with TRBJ2-5; 11 bases line up with TRBD2. The CDR3 is made up of 13 amino acids. V was clipped by 3 bases and J by 10 bases; unmatched bases: 5. Germline values: CDR1 SGHNT, CDR2 YYREEE (reference sequence). CDR3 loop: CASSSGLADDQYF. The CDR3 DNA sequence: TGTGCCAGCAGCTCGGGACTAGCGGACGACCAGTACTTC.

J is TRBJ2-2 and V is TRBV7-3; TRBD1 matches 7 bases. The CDR3 has 16 residues. With 5 bases clipped from V and 0 bases from J, the junction kept 6 bases outside the gene matches. The germline V gene has CDR1 SGHTA and CDR2 FQGTGA. The CDR3 sequence: CASSPGTVPNTGELFF. The CDR3, as DNA: TGTGCCAGCAGCCCCGGGACAGTCCCGAACACCGGGGAGCTGTTTTTT.

The V call is TRBV5-4, the J call TRBJ1-1; 7 bases are a match to TRBD1. This CDR3 spans 13 amino acids. Germline CDR1 is SGHNT and CDR2 is YYREEE (reference sequence). V gave up 5 bases and J gave up 6 bases; unmatched junction bases: 7. For the CDR3, the DNA is TGTGCCAGCAGGATCGGGACAGCCCCTGAAGCTTTCTTT. Encoded protein: CASRIGTAPEAFF.

This chain uses TRBV2 with TRBJ2-2, with TRBD1 matching over 7 bases. The CDR3 extends over 15 amino acids. The junction had 7 bases not matched to a gene; V was cut back by 6 bases and J by 3 bases. Per germline, CDR1 SNHLY and CDR2 FYNNEI. The CDR3 DNA reads as TGTGCCAGCAGGAGACAGGGAACGGACACCGGGGAGCTGTTTTTT. It specifies CASRRQGTDTGELFF.

The V call is TRBV29-1, the J call TRBJ2-7, with 10 bases aligning to TRBD1. Germline V gene data show CDR1 as SQVTM and CDR2 as ANQGSEA. This CDR3 has 15 amino acids. With V trimmed by 5 bases and J by 6 bases, 13 bases remained unmatched. The CDR3 DNA reads as TGCAGCGTTCCCGGGACAGGGGCCGGGGATCGCGAGCAGTACTTC. Amino acid sequence: CSVPGTGAGDREQYF.